The 19 T cell receptor beta chains listed next were all sequenced from one sample in a study of T cells in Graves' hyperthyroidism and ophthalmopathy. The TCR beta CDR3 regions underwent amplification using RNA transcripts as the source. A set of HTBI primers served as the primers for a first-round RT-PCR of the TCR CDR3. TCRdb reanalysed the multiplex PCR reads using MiXCR and keeps one entry per CDR3 protein. Of roughly 360,000 distinct CDR3 sequences detected, less than 15% appear once; the ten largest clones hold 20%. The sequenced sample was blood. Receptors were obtained from a man aged 25 to 45 with Graves' hyperthyroidism that later progressed to Graves' ophthalmopathy.

This clonotype appeared many times. The chain recombines TRBV6-1 with TRBJ1-1, with D hard to call. CDR1 MNHNS and CDR2 SASEGT come from the germline V gene. V shed 6 bases and J shed 3 bases, with 5 bases lying between them. The CDR3 is 11 residues long. The CDR3 is CASRYYTEAFF. The DNA of the CDR3 is TGTGCCAGCAGGTACTACACTGAAGCTTTCTTT.

Many counts were recorded for this clonotype. The chain employs TRBV12-3 or TRBV12-4 and TRBJ2-7; a weak D match, TRBD1 (6 bases). CDR3 size: 14 residues. V was clipped by 5 bases and J by 6 bases, with 17 bases between them. The CDR3 region has the DNA TGTGCCAGCAGTAATGACAGGCGCCCCTTCGAGCAGTACTTC. It encodes CASSNDRRPFEQYF.

This clonotype was counted a few times. This sequence joins TRBV11-3 and TRBJ2-2, with a tentative D call TRBD1 (5 bases). Germline V CDR1 and CDR2: SGHNT, YENEEA. This CDR3 region has 15 residues. V lost 0 bases to trimming and J lost 3 bases, with 8 bases between them. CDR3 in DNA: TGTGCCAGCAGCTTAGAATCAGGGTACACCGGGGAGCTGTTTTTT. Translation gives CASSLESGYTGELFF.

Details on this clonotype: A much larger clonotype is one base distant, so this may be a read error. The chain recombines TRBV29-1 with TRBJ2-2, with TRBD2 matching over 7 bases. There are 15 residues in the CDR3. Germline assignment: CDR1 SQVTM and CDR2 ANQGSEA. CDR3 loop: CSAEGRGSNTGEPFF. The DNA of the CDR3 is TGCAGCGCCGAAGGGCGGGGGAGTAACACCGGGGAGCCGTTTTTT.

This clonotype has at least ten counts. CDR3 DNA sequence: TGTGCCAGCAGTTCGGCCTCGACCGGCCAGCCCCAGCATTTT. As protein: CASSSASTGQPQHF. This chain uses TRBV28 with TRBJ1-5, with D unclear. V lost 4 bases and J 7 bases, leaving 14 bases between the germline ends. This CDR3 is built from 14 residues. The germline V gene has CDR1 MDHEN and CDR2 SYDVKM.

As to this clonotype: This may come from a read error, since a much larger clone is one base off. The CDR3 does not close with the conserved phenylalanine or tryptophan, likely indicating a read error. The chain recombines TRBV12-3 or TRBV12-4 with TRBJ2-7; D gene unclear. The CDR3 runs to 12 residues. With 3 bases removed from V and 6 bases from J, the gap between germline ends came to 9 bases. DNA for the CDR3: TGTGCCAGCAGTTTCCCCCTCTCCGAGCAGTACCTC. This gives the protein CASSFPLSEQYL.

This clonotype has only a few counts. The chain combines TRBV4-2 with TRBJ2-1, with D unresolved. The ends were cut back, 5 bases at V and 8 bases at J, with 16 bases in the middle. The CDR3 is 14 amino acids. The germline V gene encodes CDR1 LGHNA and CDR2 YNFKEQ. CDR3 in amino acids: CASSFMSLSDEQFF. The CDR3 DNA reads TGTGCCAGCAGCTTTATGTCCCTCTCCGATGAGCAGTTCTTC.

This clonotype was recorded at least ten times. CDR3 in amino acids: CASSFDRVDSPLHF. The CDR3 bases are TGCGCCAGCAGCTTCGACAGGGTTGATTCACCCCTCCACTTT. The chain employs TRBV5-1 and TRBJ1-6; 7 bases map to TRBD1. The CDR3 contains 14 residues. The germline V gene encodes CDR1 SGHRS and CDR2 YFSETQ. Trimming removed 2 bases from V and 8 bases from J; junction bases left unmatched: 4.

The chain couples TRBV29-1 to TRBJ1-1; maybe TRBD1 (5 bases). This CDR3 is built from 11 residues. V was pared by 4 bases and J by 8 bases, with 11 bases between. CDR1 and CDR2 from the germline V gene are SQVTM and ANQGSEA. As DNA, the CDR3 is TGCAGCGTTGCCCCGACAGCCGAAGCTTTCTTT. Translated: CSVAPTAEAFF.

The sample holds a few counts of this clonotype. The chain has TRBV12-3 or TRBV12-4 and TRBJ2-7; a possible D gene is TRBD1 (5 bases). Trimming cost V 6 bases and J 5 bases, with 11 bases left between them. This CDR3 region has 12 residues. The CDR3 sequence: CASSKTRDEQYF. CDR3 in DNA: TGTGCCAGCAGCAAAACCAGGGACGAGCAGTACTTC.

This clonotype has a count of ten or more. This chain uses TRBV7-2 with TRBJ1-5, with D possibly matching TRBD1 (6 bases). The CDR3 is 14 amino acids. CDR1 is SGHTA and CDR2 is FQGNSA in the germline V gene. Trimming took 5 bases from V and 6 from J, leaving 14 bases between them. For the CDR3, the DNA is TGTGCCAGCAGCCGGCGAGGGGGGCCTCAGCCCCAGCATTTT. Translated, it gives CASSRRGGPQPQHF.

The J gene is TRBJ1-1, the V gene TRBV2, with D unclear. V was clipped by 7 bases and J by 1 base, with 7 bases between them. This CDR3 spans 12 amino acids. Looked up from germline, CDR1 is SNHLY and CDR2 is FYNNEI. The CDR3 DNA is TGTGCCAGCATAGTTTGGAACACTGAAGCTTTCTTT. It specifies CASIVWNTEAFF. Using reference TRBV2 and TRBJ1-1 for the parts outside the CDR3, the full variable domain is EPEVTQTPSHQVTQMGQEVILRCVPISNHLYFYWYRQILGQKVEFLVSFYNNEISEKSEIFDDQFSVERPDGSNFTLKIRSTKLEDSAMYFCASIVWNTEAFFGQGTRLTVV.

This clonotype was counted between two and nine times. The CDR3 loop reads CAISEDSPYGYTF. The CDR3, as DNA: TGTGCCATCAGTGAGGACAGTCCTTATGGCTACACCTTC. The V gene is TRBV10-3, the J gene TRBJ1-2; D perhaps matches TRBD1 (5 bases). CDR3 length equals 13 residues. From germline, CDR1 is ENHRY and CDR2 SYGVKD. Trimming pared 2 bases from V and 5 bases from J, leaving 9 bases between.

At least ten counts were recorded for this clonotype. The chain joins TRBV20-1 to TRBJ2-5; D remains ambiguous. Trimming stripped 3 bases from V and 1 base from J, with 12 bases between. Germline CDR1 DFQATT, CDR2 SNEGSKA (reference sequence). The CDR3 loop spans 14 amino acids. The CDR3 DNA reads as TGCAGTGCTAGCTGGGTGGTAGCCCAAGAGACCCAGTACTTC. Its translation: CSASWVVAQETQYF.

This clonotype was counted at least ten times. The chain uses TRBV5-1 and TRBJ2-7; 8 nucleotides align to TRBD1. The CDR3 loop spans 16 amino acids. Germline CDR1 and CDR2: SGHRS and YFSETQ. After removal of 0 bases from V and 4 bases from J, the junction contained 9 bases not matched to a gene. The CDR3 nucleotides read TGCGCCAGCAGCTTGGACCGGGACAGGTCTAGGTACGAGCAGTACTTC. It encodes CASSLDRDRSRYEQYF.

This clonotype showed up many times. CDR3 loop: CASSPSQDVGTEAFF. CDR3 DNA sequence: TGTGCCAGCAGTCCATCTCAGGATGTGGGAACTGAAGCTTTCTTT. The rearrangement joins TRBV6-1 to TRBJ1-1; D uncertain. Trimming shortened V by 5 bases and J by 5 bases, and 18 bases separated the two germline ends. Germline CDR1 MNHNS, CDR2 SASEGT. The CDR3 totals 15 residues.

This clonotype was recorded at least ten times. The chain carries TRBV11-2 and TRBJ2-1, with a tentative D call TRBD2 (6 bases). This CDR3 region has 15 residues. V lost 7 bases and J 8 bases, leaving 21 bases between the germline ends. Germline V lookup: CDR1 SGHAT, CDR2 FQNNGV. The CDR3 sequence is CASIRSGGKGYEQFF. For the CDR3, the DNA is TGTGCCAGCATCCGTTCGGGCGGGAAGGGGTATGAGCAGTTCTTC. Variable domain in full (rest from reference TRBV11-2 and TRBJ2-1): EAGVAQSPRYKIIEKRQSVAFWCNPISGHATLYWYQQILGQGPKLLIQFQNNGVVDDSQLPKDRFSAERLKGVDSTLKIQPAKLEDSAVYLCASIRSGGKGYEQFFGPGTRLTVL.

Concerning this clonotype itself: A read error may be the cause here, since a much bigger clone is one base away. This likely comes from a read error, as the CDR3 has no conserved phenylalanine or tryptophan at its end. The chain has TRBV7-9 and TRBJ2-3, with 8 bases lining up with TRBD1. The germline V gene encodes CDR1 SEHNR and CDR2 FQNEAQ (reference sequence). The CDR3 sequence is 17 residues long. The J segment lost 3 bases and the V segment lost 0 bases, leaving 8 bases of the junction unmatched. CDR3 nucleotide sequence: TGTGCCAGCAGCTTAGCGCCCATCAGGGGGCGGACAGATACGCAGTATTCT. Residues: CASSLAPIRGRTDTQYS.

J is TRBJ2-7 and V is TRBV6-1; TRBD1 or TRBD2 may be the D gene (6 bases each). V dropped 5 bases and J dropped 2 bases, with 10 bases sitting between them. There are 13 residues in the CDR3. Germline loops: CDR1 MNHNS, CDR2 SASEGT. CDR3 sequence: CASSWGATYEQYF. CDR3 in DNA: TGTGCCAGCAGTTGGGGGGCTACCTACGAGCAGTACTTC.